This T cell receptor (beta chain) was observed in a study of monozygotic twins with inflammatory bowel disease. This CDR3 contains 19 residues. One entry per CDR3 protein, without DNA, is what TCRdb gives after re-calling the 5' RACE reads. The sample has some 130,000 distinct CDR3 sequences. This receptor was obtained from a human donor with ulcerative colitis or Crohn's disease, or a healthy co-twin of an affected twin (not recorded which). The chain employs TRBV21-1 and TRBJ1-5; the D call from TCRdb, TRBD1, cannot be confirmed without DNA. TRBV21-1 is designated a pseudogene. Sequenced input: blood. CDR3 sequence reads: CASTDKLSARTKSNQPQHF.